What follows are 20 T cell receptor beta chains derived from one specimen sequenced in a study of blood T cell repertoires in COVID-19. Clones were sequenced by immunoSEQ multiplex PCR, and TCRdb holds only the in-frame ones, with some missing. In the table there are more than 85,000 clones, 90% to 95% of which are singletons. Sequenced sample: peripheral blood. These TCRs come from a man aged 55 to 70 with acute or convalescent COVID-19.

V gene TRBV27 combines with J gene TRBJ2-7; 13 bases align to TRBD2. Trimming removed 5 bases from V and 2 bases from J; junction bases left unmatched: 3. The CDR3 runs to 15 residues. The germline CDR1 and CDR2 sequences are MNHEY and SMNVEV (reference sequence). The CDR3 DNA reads TGTGCCAGCAGTCCCGGACTAGCGGGAGCCTACGAGCAGTACTTC. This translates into CASSPGLAGAYEQYF.

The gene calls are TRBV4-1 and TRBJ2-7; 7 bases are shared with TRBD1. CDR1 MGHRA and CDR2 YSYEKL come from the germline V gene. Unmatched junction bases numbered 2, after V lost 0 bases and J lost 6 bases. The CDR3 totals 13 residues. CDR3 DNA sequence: TGCGCCAGCAGCCAAGAGACAGGGTCCGAGCAGTACTTC. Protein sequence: CASSQETGSEQYF.

CDR3 sequence reads: CATSRDVQQPQHF. The CDR3 coding sequence is TGTGCCACCAGCAGAGATGTACAGCAGCCCCAGCATTTT. The genes are TRBV15 and TRBJ1-5; D is undetermined. The CDR3 sequence is 13 residues long. The germline V and J ends were trimmed by 0 bases and 7 bases, with 7 bases remaining between them. Germline lookup yields CDR1 LNHNV and CDR2 YYDKDF (reference sequence).

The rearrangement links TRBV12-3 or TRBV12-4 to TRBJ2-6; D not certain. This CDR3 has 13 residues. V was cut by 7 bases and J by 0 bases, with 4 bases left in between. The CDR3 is CASTLSGANVLTF. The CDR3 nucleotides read TGTGCCAGCACCCTCTCTGGGGCCAACGTCCTGACTTTC.

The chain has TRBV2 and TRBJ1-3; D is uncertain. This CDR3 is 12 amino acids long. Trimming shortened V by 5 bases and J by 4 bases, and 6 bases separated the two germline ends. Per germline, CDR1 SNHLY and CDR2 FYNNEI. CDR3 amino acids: CASSIGGNTIYF. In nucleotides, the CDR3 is TGTGCCAGCAGTATCGGGGGAAACACCATATATTTT.

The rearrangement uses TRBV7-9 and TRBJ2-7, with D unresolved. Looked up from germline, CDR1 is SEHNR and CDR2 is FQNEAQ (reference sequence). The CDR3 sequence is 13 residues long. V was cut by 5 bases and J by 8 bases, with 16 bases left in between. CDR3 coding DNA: TGTGCCAGCAGCCCCGAACAGTACTCGCAGCAGTACTTC. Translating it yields CASSPEQYSQQYF.

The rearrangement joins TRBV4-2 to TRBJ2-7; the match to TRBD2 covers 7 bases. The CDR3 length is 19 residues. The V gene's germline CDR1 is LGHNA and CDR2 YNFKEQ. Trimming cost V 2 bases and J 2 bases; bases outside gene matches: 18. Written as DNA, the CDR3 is TGTGCCAGCAGCCAAAAAACCCTCAGTCTCGGGAGGAACGCCTACGAGCAGTACTTC. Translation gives CASSQKTLSLGRNAYEQYF.

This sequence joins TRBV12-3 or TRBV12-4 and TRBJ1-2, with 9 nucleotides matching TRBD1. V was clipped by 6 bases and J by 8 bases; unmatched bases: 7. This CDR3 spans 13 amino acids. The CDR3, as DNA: TGTGCCAGCAGCCCGGGACAGGGATCCGGCTACACCTTC. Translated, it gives CASSPGQGSGYTF.

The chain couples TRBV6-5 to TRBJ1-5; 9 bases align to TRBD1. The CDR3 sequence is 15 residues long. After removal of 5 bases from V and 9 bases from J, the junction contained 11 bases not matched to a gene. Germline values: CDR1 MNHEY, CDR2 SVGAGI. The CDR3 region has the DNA TGTGCCAGCAGTCCCGGGACAGGGTCGATCTGGCCCCAGCATTTT. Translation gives CASSPGTGSIWPQHF.

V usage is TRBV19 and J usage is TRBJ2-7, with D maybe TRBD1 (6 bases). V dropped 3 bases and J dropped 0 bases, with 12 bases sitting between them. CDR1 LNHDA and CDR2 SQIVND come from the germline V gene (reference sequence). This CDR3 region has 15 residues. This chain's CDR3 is CASSIGQKSSYEQYF. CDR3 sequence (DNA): TGTGCCAGTAGTATCGGACAGAAGAGCTCCTACGAGCAGTACTTC.

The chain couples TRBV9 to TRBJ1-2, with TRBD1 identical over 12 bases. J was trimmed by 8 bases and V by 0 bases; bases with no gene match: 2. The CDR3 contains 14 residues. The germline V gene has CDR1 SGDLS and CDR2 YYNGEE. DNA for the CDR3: TGTGCCAGCAGCGTAGTGGGACAGGGGGCCGGCTACACCTTC. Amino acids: CASSVVGQGAGYTF. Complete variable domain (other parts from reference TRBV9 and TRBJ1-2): DSGVTQTPKHLITATGQRVTLRCSPRSGDLSVYWYQQSLDQGLQFLIQYYNGEERAKGNILERFSAQQFPDLHSELNLSSLELGDSALYFCASSVVGQGAGYTFGSGTRLTVV.

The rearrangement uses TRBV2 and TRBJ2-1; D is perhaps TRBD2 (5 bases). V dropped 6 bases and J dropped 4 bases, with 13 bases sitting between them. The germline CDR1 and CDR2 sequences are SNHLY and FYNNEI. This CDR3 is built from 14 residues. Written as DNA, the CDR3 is TGTGCCAGCAGGTCACCAGGCGGGTACAATGAGCAGTTCTTC. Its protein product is CASRSPGGYNEQFF.

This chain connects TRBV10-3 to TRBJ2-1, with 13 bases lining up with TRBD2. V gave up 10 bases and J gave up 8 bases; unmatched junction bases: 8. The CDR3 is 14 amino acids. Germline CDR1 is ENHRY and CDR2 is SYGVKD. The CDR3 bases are TGTGCCACCACTTTGACTAGCGGGAGGTATGAGCAGTTCTTC. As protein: CATTLTSGRYEQFF.

As DNA, the CDR3 is TGTGCCAGCCAGGCGGGCCCTGAAGCTTTCTTT. Protein: CASQAGPEAFF. The chain has TRBV19 and TRBJ1-1; D is unclear. Trimming pared 9 bases from V and 6 bases from J, leaving 11 bases between. The CDR3 extends over 11 amino acids. Germline values: CDR1 LNHDA, CDR2 SQIVND (reference sequence).

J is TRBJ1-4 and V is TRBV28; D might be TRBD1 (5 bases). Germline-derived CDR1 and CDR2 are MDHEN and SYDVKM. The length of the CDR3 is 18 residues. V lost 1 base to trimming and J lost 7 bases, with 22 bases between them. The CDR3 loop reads CASSLSRPGTARGEKLFF. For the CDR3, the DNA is TGTGCCAGCAGTTTATCGCGTCCCGGGACGGCGCGGGGTGAAAAACTGTTTTTT.

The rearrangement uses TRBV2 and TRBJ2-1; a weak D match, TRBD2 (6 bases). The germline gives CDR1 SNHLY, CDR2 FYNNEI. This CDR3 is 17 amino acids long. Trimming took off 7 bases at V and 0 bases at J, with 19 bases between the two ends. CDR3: CASNRRAPPSSYNEQFF. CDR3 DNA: TGTGCCAGCAACAGGAGGGCTCCCCCGAGCTCCTACAATGAGCAGTTCTTC.

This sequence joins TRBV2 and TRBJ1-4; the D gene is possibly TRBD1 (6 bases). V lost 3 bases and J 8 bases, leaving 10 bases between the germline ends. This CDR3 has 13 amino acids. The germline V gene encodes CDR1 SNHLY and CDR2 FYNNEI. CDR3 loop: CASSDWQGEKLFF. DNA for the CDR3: TGTGCCAGCAGTGATTGGCAGGGGGAAAAACTGTTTTTT. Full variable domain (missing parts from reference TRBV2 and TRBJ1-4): EPEVTQTPSHQVTQMGQEVILRCVPISNHLYFYWYRQILGQKVEFLVSFYNNEISEKSEIFDDQFSVERPDGSNFTLKIRSTKLEDSAMYFCASSDWQGEKLFFGSGTQLSVL.

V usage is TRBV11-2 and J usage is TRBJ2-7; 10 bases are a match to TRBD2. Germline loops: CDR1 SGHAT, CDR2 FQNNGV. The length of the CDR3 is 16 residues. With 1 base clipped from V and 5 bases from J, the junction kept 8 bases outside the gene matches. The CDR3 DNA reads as TGTGCCAGCAGCTTAGGCCTAGCGGGAGCGACCCACGAGCAGTACTTC. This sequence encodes CASSLGLAGATHEQYF.

The CDR3 spells CASSPGRFPTNEKLFF. The CDR3 coding sequence is TGTGCCAGCTCACCGGGCAGGTTTCCAACTAATGAAAAACTGTTTTTT. V gene TRBV18 combines with J gene TRBJ1-4, with no clear D. The germline CDR1 and CDR2 sequences are KGHSH and LQKENI. V was pared by 3 bases and J by 0 bases, with 11 bases between. The CDR3 totals 16 residues.

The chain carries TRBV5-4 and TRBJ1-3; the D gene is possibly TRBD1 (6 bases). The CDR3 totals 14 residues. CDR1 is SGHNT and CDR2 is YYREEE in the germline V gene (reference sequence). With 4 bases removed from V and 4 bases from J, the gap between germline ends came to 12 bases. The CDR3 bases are TGTGCCAGCAGCCTTCAGGGGACCGGAAACACCATATATTTT. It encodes CASSLQGTGNTIYF.